The next 18 T cell receptor beta chains were all read from a single sample in a study of blood T cell repertoires in COVID-19. The protocol was immunoSEQ multiplex PCR, while the TCRdb copy is restricted to in-frame clones and leaves out a portion. The sample contains a few hundred thousand clones, about nine tenths of which appear only once. The sequencing input was PBMCs or T cells enriched from blood (not recorded which). These receptors were collected from a woman aged 60 to 75 who had recovered from COVID-19.

V and J are TRBV29-1 and TRBJ2-3, with D perhaps matching TRBD1 (5 bases). Per germline, CDR1 SQVTM and CDR2 ANQGSEA. V was trimmed by 7 bases and J by 3 bases, leaving 17 bases between them. The CDR3 is 14 amino acids. The CDR3 DNA sequence: TGCAGCGCCCCAAAGGGGATCGCGACAGATACGCAGTATTTT. Encoded protein: CSAPKGIATDTQYF.

The chain is built from TRBV5-1 and TRBJ2-2; 10 bases match TRBD2. Per germline, CDR1 SGHRS and CDR2 YFSETQ. J lost 1 base, V lost 1 base, and 7 bases had no gene match. The CDR3 loop spans 18 amino acids. CDR3 amino acids: CASSLTAGGPGNTGELFF. The CDR3, as DNA: TGCGCCAGCAGCTTGACAGCGGGAGGGCCGGGGAACACCGGGGAGCTGTTTTTT.

The rearrangement joins TRBV5-1 to TRBJ2-1, with 10 bases aligning to TRBD2. Germline-derived CDR1 and CDR2 are SGHRS and YFSETQ. Trimming removed 0 bases from V and 7 bases from J; junction bases left unmatched: 4. The CDR3 totals 15 residues. For the CDR3, the DNA is TGCGCCAGCAGCTTGGCACTAGCGGGAATGAATGAGCAGTTCTTC. It is translated as CASSLALAGMNEQFF.

This clone appeared a few times. The V gene is TRBV7-9, the J gene TRBJ2-7; a weak D match, TRBD1 (6 bases). Per germline, CDR1 SEHNR and CDR2 FQNEAQ (reference sequence). The CDR3 extends over 15 amino acids. V was clipped by 5 bases and J by 2 bases, with 16 bases between them. CDR3 residues: CASSTRTANPYEQYF. Written as DNA, the CDR3 is TGTGCCAGCAGCACTCGGACAGCTAACCCCTACGAGCAGTACTTC.

The V and J genes are TRBV18 and TRBJ1-3; 8 bases are shared with TRBD1. Germline assignment: CDR1 KGHSH and CDR2 LQKENI. Trimming removed 4 bases from V and 2 bases from J; junction bases left unmatched: 7. The CDR3 spans 16 residues. CDR3 sequence: CASSLGQGRTGNTIYF. In DNA form, the CDR3 reads TGTGCCAGCTCACTCGGACAGGGCAGGACTGGAAACACCATATATTTT.

The J gene is TRBJ1-1, the V gene TRBV10-3; 8 bases align to TRBD1. Germline CDR1 and CDR2: ENHRY and SYGVKD. J gave up 1 base and V 3 bases, and 4 bases lay outside the gene matches. This CDR3 contains 15 residues. CDR3 sequence: CAISDVTGGNTEAFF. CDR3 nucleotides: TGTGCCATCAGTGATGTAACAGGGGGGAACACTGAAGCTTTCTTT.

The chain has TRBV19 and TRBJ2-7, with 7 nucleotides matching TRBD2. V lost 6 bases to trimming and J lost 5 bases; unmatched junction nucleotides: 10. Germline CDR1 and CDR2: LNHDA and SQIVND (reference sequence). The CDR3 totals 14 residues. The CDR3 is CASSETSINHEQYF. The CDR3 DNA sequence: TGTGCCAGTAGCGAGACTAGCATCAACCACGAGCAGTACTTC.

In the case of this clone: The sample holds other DNA sequences that translate to the same CDR3. The chain carries TRBV9 and TRBJ1-1; D gene ambiguous. V was clipped by 0 bases and J by 0 bases, with 9 bases between them. CDR1 and CDR2 from the germline V gene are SGDLS and YYNGEE. The CDR3 length is 15 residues. DNA of the CDR3: TGTGCCAGCAGCGTAGGACTAGGGCTGAACACTGAAGCTTTCTTT. It yields the protein CASSVGLGLNTEAFF.

The chain joins TRBV7-3 to TRBJ2-3, with 7 bases lining up with TRBD1. J was trimmed by 3 bases and V by 5 bases; bases with no gene match: 8. The CDR3 totals 15 residues. Germline V lookup: CDR1 SGHTA, CDR2 FQGTGA. The CDR3 nucleotides read TGTGCCAGCAGCAATCGACAGGGCCCAACAGATACGCAGTATTTT. Amino acids: CASSNRQGPTDTQYF.

This chain uses TRBV28 with TRBJ1-1; TRBD1 is a possible D gene (6 bases). Germline V gene data show CDR1 as MDHEN and CDR2 as SYDVKM. With 2 bases removed from V and 13 bases from J, the gap between germline ends came to 14 bases. CDR3 length equals 12 residues. For the CDR3, the DNA is TGTGCCAGCAGTTTAAAGGGGGATAACGGTTTCTTT. It is translated as CASSLKGDNGFF.

Details on this clone: At the DNA level, this CDR3 is encoded by other sequences in the same sample as well. V gene TRBV19 combines with J gene TRBJ1-1; weak D call: TRBD1 (5 bases). From germline, CDR1 is LNHDA and CDR2 SQIVND (reference sequence). The CDR3 sequence is 14 residues long. The ends were cut back, 4 bases at V and 0 bases at J, with 9 bases in the middle. CDR3 loop: CASSTQGMNTEAFF. Here the CDR3 DNA reads TGTGCCAGTAGTACCCAGGGAATGAACACTGAAGCTTTCTTT.

The V call is TRBV5-8, the J call TRBJ1-6, with D perhaps matching TRBD1 (5 bases). The CDR3 has 14 residues. The V gene's germline CDR1 is SGHTS and CDR2 YDEGEE. V lost 6 bases, J lost 1 base, and 8 bases lay in between. The CDR3 coding sequence is TGTGCCAGCAAGGACAAGTCCTATAATTCACCCCTCCACTTT. This encodes CASKDKSYNSPLHF.

The chain joins TRBV27 to TRBJ2-5, with TRBD2 matching 7 bases. Germline V gene data show CDR1 as MNHEY and CDR2 as SMNVEV (reference sequence). V lost 3 bases to trimming and J lost 7 bases; unmatched junction nucleotides: 5. The length of the CDR3 is 13 residues. The CDR3 DNA follows: TGTGCCAGCAGTTTTTGGGGGGGTCCGACCCAGTACTTC. Protein: CASSFWGGPTQYF.

The genes are TRBV4-2 and TRBJ1-2; D possibly corresponds to TRBD1 (5 bases). Trimming stripped 0 bases from V and 6 bases from J, with 23 bases between. This CDR3 region has 18 residues. Germline loops: CDR1 LGHNA, CDR2 YNFKEQ. CDR3 in DNA: TGTGCCAGCAGCCAAGAGATTGGTGGGGCTGTTCGTCGTCATGGCTACACCTTC. Residues: CASSQEIGGAVRRHGYTF.

The chain has TRBV6-5 and TRBJ2-1; 8 nucleotides line up with TRBD2. In germline, CDR1 is MNHEY, CDR2 SVGAGI. The CDR3 runs to 14 residues. The V and J ends lost 6 bases and 7 bases, in that order; junction bases with no gene match: 8. The CDR3 coding sequence is TGTGCCAGCAGCACAAGCGGGAGTAGGAATGAGCAGTTCTTC. This sequence encodes CASSTSGSRNEQFF.

The count of this clone is one. This rearrangement joins TRBV10-1 to TRBJ1-1; the D gene is possibly TRBD1 (5 bases). Germline V gene lookup returns CDR1 WNHNN and CDR2 SYGVQD (reference sequence). The CDR3 runs to 12 residues. The V end was cut by 10 bases, the J end by 3 bases, with 12 bases between. For the CDR3, the DNA is TGCGCCACCCCCGGGGGGTACACTGAAGCTTTCTTT. The encoded protein is CATPGGYTEAFF.

The rearrangement joins TRBV28 to TRBJ2-7; 7 bases are a match to TRBD2. This CDR3 comprises 15 residues. J was trimmed by 4 bases and V by 6 bases; bases with no gene match: 12. Germline lookup yields CDR1 MDHEN and CDR2 SYDVKM. Written as DNA, the CDR3 is TGTGCCAGCAGCTCCGCGGGGAGGGGAGTGTACGAGCAGTACTTC. Protein sequence: CASSSAGRGVYEQYF. Using reference TRBV28 and TRBJ2-7 for the parts outside the CDR3, the full variable domain is DVKVTQSSRYLVKRTGEKVFLECVQDMDHENMFWYRQDPGLGLRLIYFSYDVKMKEKGDIPEGYSVSREKKERFSLILESASTNQTSMYLCASSSAGRGVYEQYFGPGTRLTVT.

The chain links TRBV3-1 (or the pseudogene TRBV3-2) to TRBJ1-2; D perhaps matches TRBD1 (5 bases). Germline V gene sequence: CDR1 LGHDT, CDR2 YNNKEL (reference sequence). The CDR3 sequence is 14 residues long. V shed 0 bases and J shed 5 bases, with 10 bases lying between them. CDR3 amino acids: CASSQDWRGYGYTF. CDR3 DNA sequence: TGTGCCAGCAGCCAAGATTGGCGGGGGTATGGCTACACCTTC.